This TCR beta chain was recovered during a study of cytomegalovirus exposure and HLA in healthy donors. Findings and limits, study-wide: Three CMV-associated chains proved CMV antigen-specific in vitro. Most TCR sequences were uncommon, yet certain public TCRs appeared in many donors.

The PCR was carried out with 60 Vbeta primers and 13 Jbeta primers. Clones were read by immunoSEQ multiplex PCR, and TCRdb kept only the in-frame ones, dropping some. The sample contains about 130,000 clones, 83% of which appear only once. The CDR3 is 14 amino acids. Per germline, CDR1 LGHNA and CDR2 YSLEER. The V end was cut by 3 bases, the J end by 2 bases, with 10 bases between. A note on this clone: Its antigen is not known.

The rearrangement joins TRBV4-3 to TRBJ1-2; the D is unclear. Input material: PBMCs. The TCR comes from a girl aged 2 to 9 in good health and CMV-seronegative. CDR3 DNA: TGCGCCAGCAGCCACCCGGGGAGCAACTATGGCTACACCTTC. This sequence encodes CASSHPGSNYGYTF.